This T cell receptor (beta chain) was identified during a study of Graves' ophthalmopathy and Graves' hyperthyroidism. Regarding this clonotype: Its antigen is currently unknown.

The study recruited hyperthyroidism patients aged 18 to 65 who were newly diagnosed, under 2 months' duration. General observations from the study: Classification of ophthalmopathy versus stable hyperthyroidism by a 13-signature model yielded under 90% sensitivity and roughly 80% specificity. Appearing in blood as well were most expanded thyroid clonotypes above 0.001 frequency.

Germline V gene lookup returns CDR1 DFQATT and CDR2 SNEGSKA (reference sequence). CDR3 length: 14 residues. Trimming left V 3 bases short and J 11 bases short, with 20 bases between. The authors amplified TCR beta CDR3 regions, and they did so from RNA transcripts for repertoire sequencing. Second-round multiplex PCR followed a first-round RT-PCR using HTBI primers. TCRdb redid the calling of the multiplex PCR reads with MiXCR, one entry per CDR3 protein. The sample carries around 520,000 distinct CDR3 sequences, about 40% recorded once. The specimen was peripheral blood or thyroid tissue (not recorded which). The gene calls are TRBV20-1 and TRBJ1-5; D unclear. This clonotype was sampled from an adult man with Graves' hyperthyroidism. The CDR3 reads CSASTGSSKETQHF. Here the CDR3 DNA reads TGCAGTGCTAGTACGGGGAGTAGTAAAGAGACCCAGCATTTT.